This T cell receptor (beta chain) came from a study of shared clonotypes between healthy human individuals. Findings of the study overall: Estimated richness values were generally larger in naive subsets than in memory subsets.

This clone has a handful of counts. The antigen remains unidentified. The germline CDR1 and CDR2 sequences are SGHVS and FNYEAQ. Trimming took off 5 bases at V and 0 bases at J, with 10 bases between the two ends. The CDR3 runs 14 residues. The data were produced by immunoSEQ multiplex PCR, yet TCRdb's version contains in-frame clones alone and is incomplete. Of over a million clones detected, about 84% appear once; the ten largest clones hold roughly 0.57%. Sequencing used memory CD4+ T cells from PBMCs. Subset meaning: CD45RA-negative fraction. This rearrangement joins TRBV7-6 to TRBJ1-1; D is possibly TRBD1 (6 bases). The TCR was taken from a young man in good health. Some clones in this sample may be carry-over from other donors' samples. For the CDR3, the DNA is TGTGCCAGCAGCCCAGGGGCCTTGAACACTGAAGCTTTCTTT. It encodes CASSPGALNTEAFF.